The source of this T cell receptor beta chain is a study of preoperative IRX-2 immunotherapy in early breast cancer. Treatment of the sample: preoperative locoregional IRX-2 cytokine immunotherapy. Samples came from a phase Ib trial of preoperative locoregional IRX-2 cytokine immunotherapy. Here immunoSEQ multiplex PCR was the method, and the copy in TCRdb shows in-frame clones only, minus some. The sample has tens of thousands of clones, 85% to 90% seen once. The sample here was taken from a patient treated with IRX-2 immunotherapy. This clonotype was obtained from a human donor with breast cancer.

CDR3 nucleotides: TGCGCCAGCAGCTTGGGCCAGGGGAGCGCTGAAGCTTTCTTT. Its protein is CASSLGQGSAEAFF. This chain joins TRBV5-1 and TRBJ1-1, with a possible D match to TRBD1 (6 bases). Germline values: CDR1 SGHRS, CDR2 YFSETQ. This CDR3 comprises 14 residues. Trimming cost V 0 bases and J 6 bases, with 12 bases left between them.